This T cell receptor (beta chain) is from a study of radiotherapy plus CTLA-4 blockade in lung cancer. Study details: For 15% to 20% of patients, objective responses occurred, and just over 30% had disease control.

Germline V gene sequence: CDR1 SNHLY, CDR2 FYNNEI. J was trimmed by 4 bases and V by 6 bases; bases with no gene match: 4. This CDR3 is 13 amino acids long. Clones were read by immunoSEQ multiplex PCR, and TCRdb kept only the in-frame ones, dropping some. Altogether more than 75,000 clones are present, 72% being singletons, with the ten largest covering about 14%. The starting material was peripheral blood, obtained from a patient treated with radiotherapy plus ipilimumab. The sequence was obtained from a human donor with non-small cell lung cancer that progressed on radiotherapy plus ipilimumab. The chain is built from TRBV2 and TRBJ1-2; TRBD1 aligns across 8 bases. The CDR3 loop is CASSDRGSYGYTF. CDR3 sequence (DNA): TGTGCCAGCAGCGACAGGGGAAGCTATGGCTACACCTTC. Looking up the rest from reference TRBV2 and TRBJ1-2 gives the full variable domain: EPEVTQTPSHQVTQMGQEVILRCVPISNHLYFYWYRQILGQKVEFLVSFYNNEISEKSEIFDDQFSVERPDGSNFTLKIRSTKLEDSAMYFCASSDRGSYGYTFGSGTRLTVV.